Below, 6 T cell receptor beta chains from the same sample are listed, as sequenced in a study of regulatory T cells in long-lasting Graves disease. The time point: newly diagnosed GD, antithyroid drugs for less than 3 months. RNA from PBMCs was the source of the TCR library. Arm-PCR of CDR3 regions and iRepertoire HTBI primers were used to build TCR beta libraries. TCRdb reprocessed the multiplex PCR reads via MiXCR and lists one record per CDR3 protein. The table includes some 500,000 distinct CDR3 sequences, approximately 12% detected once. A further study also used this sample, focusing on T cells in Graves' hyperthyroidism and ophthalmopathy.

The source material was peripheral blood mononuclear cells (PBMCs), sampled at new diagnosis, from a patient treated with antithyroid drugs. These receptors all come from a man aged 25 to 40 with Graves disease.

At least ten counts were recorded for this clonotype. The rearrangement uses TRBV11-1 and TRBJ2-7; 7 bases are a match to TRBD2. This CDR3 has 14 amino acids. V lost 5 bases and J lost 3; bases outside the gene matches: 7. Germline V gene lookup returns CDR1 SGHAT and CDR2 FQDESV (reference sequence). The CDR3 sequence: CASSPKTSDYEQYF. CDR3 nucleotide sequence: TGTGCCAGCAGCCCAAAAACTAGCGACTACGAGCAGTACTTC.

This clonotype was seen many times. The J gene is TRBJ2-3, the V gene TRBV7-3; possible D gene TRBD2, 6 bases. The ends were cut back, 6 bases at V and 3 bases at J, with 13 bases in the middle. This CDR3 is built from 14 residues. Germline CDR1 and CDR2: SGHTA and FQGTGA. CDR3: CASSLDGRTDTQYF. CDR3 nucleotide sequence: TGTGCCAGCAGTCTCGACGGGAGAACAGATACGCAGTATTTT. The variable domain in full, with the rest retrieved from reference TRBV7-3 and TRBJ2-3, is GAGVSQTPSNKVTEKGKYVELRCDPISGHTALYWYRQSLGQGPEFLIYFQGTGAADDSGLPNDRFFAVRPEGSVSTLKIQRTERGDSAVYLCASSLDGRTDTQYFGPGTRLTVL.

In its sample, this clonotype was seen many times. The chain carries TRBV30 and TRBJ2-5; D assignment may be TRBD1 or TRBD2 (5 bases each). The germline V gene has CDR1 GTSNPN and CDR2 SVGIG (reference sequence). Trimming left V 2 bases short and J 2 bases short, with 12 bases between. The CDR3 is 14 amino acids. The CDR3 DNA is TGTGCCTGGAGTATCGGGGCAGCGCAAGAGACCCAGTACTTC. The encoded protein is CAWSIGAAQETQYF.

In the case of this clonotype: With a much larger clone just one base away, this may be a read error. The V and J genes are TRBV11-2 and TRBJ2-7, with 15 positions matching TRBD2. CDR3 size: 21 residues. Germline trimming cut 5 bases from V and 7 bases from J; bases unmatched to any gene: 24. The germline V gene has CDR1 SGHAT and CDR2 FQNNGV. The CDR3, as DNA: TGTGCCAGCAGCCGAGCCAGACCAGGACTAGCGGGAGGGCCAGACCACAATGAGCAGTACTTC. Protein: CASSRARPGLAGGPDHNEQYF.

In this sample, this clonotype turned up many times. V gene TRBV20-1 combines with J gene TRBJ2-3; 13 nucleotides align to TRBD2. Trimming took 4 bases from V and 7 from J; bases not matched to a gene: 5. This CDR3 comprises 14 residues. The germline gives CDR1 DFQATT, CDR2 SNEGSKA (reference sequence). The CDR3 DNA is TGCAGTGCTACGTACGGGACTAGCGGGAATACGCAGTATTTT. This sequence encodes CSATYGTSGNTQYF.

A few counts support this clonotype. Since the CDR3 does not end with the conserved phenylalanine or tryptophan, this likely comes from a read error. The chain recombines TRBV11-3 with TRBJ2-1, with TRBD1 identical over 8 bases. The CDR3 is 16 amino acids. Per the germline V gene, CDR1 is SGHNT and CDR2 is YENEEA. The ends lost 5 bases at V and 7 bases at J; junction bases unmatched: 13. CDR3 bases: TGTGCCAGCAGCGCGGAATCAGGGGGCGCTCGGAATGAGCAGTTCCTC. It yields the protein CASSAESGGARNEQFL.